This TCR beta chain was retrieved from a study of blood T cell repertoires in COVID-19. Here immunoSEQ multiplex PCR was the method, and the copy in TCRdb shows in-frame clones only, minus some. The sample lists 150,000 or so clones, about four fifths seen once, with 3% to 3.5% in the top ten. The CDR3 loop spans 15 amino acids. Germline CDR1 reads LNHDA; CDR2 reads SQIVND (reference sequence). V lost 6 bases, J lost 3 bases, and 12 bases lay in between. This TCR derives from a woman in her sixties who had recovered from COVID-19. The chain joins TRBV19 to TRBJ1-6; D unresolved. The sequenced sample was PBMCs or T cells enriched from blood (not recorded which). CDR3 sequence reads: CASRIEANYNSPLHF. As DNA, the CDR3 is TGTGCCAGTAGGATCGAGGCTAACTATAATTCACCCCTCCACTTT.